This TCR beta chain was recorded in a study of cytomegalovirus exposure and HLA in healthy donors (dated by TCRdb to between 2016 and 2019). About the study as a whole: In an earlier analysis of 587 of the donors, 250 to 350 Gb of sequence data and 100 million or so unique TCR beta sequences from 150 million to 200 million T cells were reported. An early release covering more than 500 HLA-typed donors comprised 250 to 350 gigabases of sequencing data and roughly 86 million unique TCR sequences. The genetic ancestry cluster associated with self-reported Caucasian donors included 65% to 90% of the 398 genotyped donors. The study aimed to test whether signatures of past pathogen exposure could be identified by cataloging public T cell receptors. The study used immunosequencing to profile the T cell repertoires of several hundred subjects and linked those repertoires to cytomegalovirus serostatus. A separate validation cohort of approximately 130 different subjects was used in addition to the approximately 610-subject first cohort. To predict cytomegalovirus infection status, the study combined high-throughput TCR immunosequencing, statistical association of individual TCRs with disease status, and machine learning. To study patterns of TCR occurrence, a later analysis re-analyzed previously published TCR beta repertoires from 650 to 750 donors and added high-resolution HLA genotyping. The later analysis used no new phenotypic data to find candidate immune exposures, relying instead on TCR beta sequences and their occurrence across donors. An earlier analysis of nearly 600 of the donors applied high-throughput TCR beta sequencing to assess whether each TCR beta V gene segment acted as functional or pseudogenic. Donor age, sex, ethnicity and CMV serostatus were compiled alongside the repertoire data. In a later genetic analysis, genome-wide SNP genotypes for 398 of the 666 donors were used, and that subset was treated as a discovery cohort. Every repertoire in the discovery cohort had been generated on one and the same sequencing platform. Class I and class II HLA loci were covered by the typing at four-digit resolution. Typing coverage differed by locus: A, B, C, DRB1 and DQB1 were typed in about 620-630 donors, DQA1 in approximately 520, DPA1 in some 600, and DPB1 in 400 to 480. Four or five DR-DQ haplotypes were handled as single units for association and clustering because linkage in the cohort was strong. Across 398 genotyped donors of the cohort, an average of about 220,000 unique TCR beta nucleotide sequences per donor were sequenced, and roughly a sixth of those sequences were non-productive. Broader findings and caveats from the paper: A later analysis found that most CMV-associated TCR beta chains appeared HLA-restricted, with HLA associations seemingly driven largely by CMV exposure. The classifier was reported to diagnose cytomegalovirus status with high specificity and sensitivity in both the original cohort and the validation cohort. According to a later analysis, parvovirus B19, influenza, CMV and Epstein-Barr virus appeared linked to several top co-occurrence clusters. The sequencing pipeline was judged likely to have produced a cluster of highly shared sequence variants as a technical artifact. In this cohort, only TCR beta chains were sequenced, and detectable features were limited by the absence of alpha or paired-chain data. According to a later genetic analysis, donors in an Asian-associated ancestry cluster had fewer N-insertions in productive TCRs than the approximately 610-donor mean. According to a later analysis, TCR association rates differed among HLA loci, with DRB1 alleles showing the most associated TCRs and HLA-C alleles showing the fewest. In a later analysis, HLA-associated TCR beta chains showed more clonal expansion and lower generation probabilities than non-associated chains that were equally common. CMV serostatus was the only immune exposure information available for the cohort. Because HLA typing was unavailable for some donors at each locus, only the typed subset was used in association tests. Specific HLA alleles were associated with 16,951 TCR beta sequences at a false discovery rate of 0.05 in a later analysis. In a later genetic analysis, a missense DCLRE1C variant was associated with V-gene and J-gene trimming of TCR beta chains, and the association was replicated in an independent cohort. In an earlier analysis of some 540 of the donors, most TCR beta V segments appeared in productive rearrangements about 87% or about 30% of the time, broadly matching IMGT annotations. Presence/absence analyses assumed roughly uniform sequencing depth across donors, an assumption that may not hold. While some public TCRs were present in many individuals, most TCR sequences turned up only very rarely across donors. In vitro tests confirmed that a few of the cytomegalovirus-associated TCR beta chains recognize cytomegalovirus antigens. Correlated functional status among segregating V segments might reflect linkage disequilibrium, but an unknown experimental factor could not be ruled out. A further reported finding was that TCR beta sequences accurately predicted the HLA-A and HLA-B alleles for most subjects in the first cohort. In the study, some 180 TCR beta chains were listed as associated with cytomegalovirus. The authors suggested that the approach could potentially be extended to other disease states and immunological phenotypes. Some 16 rarely observed V segments, including chromosome 9 orphons, were excluded from the earlier analysis of several hundred of the donors because counts were too low. Strong co-occurrence of HLA alleles, especially DR and DQ, made assigning TCR associations to individual alleles difficult.

Library construction relied on the immunoSEQ multiplex PCR assay. A mixture of 60 forward primers for TCR Vbeta segments and 13 reverse primers for TCR Jbeta segments was used in the multiplex PCR. The CDR3 region of rearranged TCR beta genes was amplified from genomic DNA with a multiplex PCR assay. On the Illumina HiSeq System, the amplified TCR beta libraries were sequenced as 87-base-pair reads. As for the original processing: A later analysis counted about 76 million unique TCR beta chains across the roughly 700 repertoires, and 10 million to 11 million of these chains were shared by at least two donors. A nearest-neighbor algorithm error-corrected the raw reads and collapsed the reads into unique sequences, merging closely related sequences to remove PCR and sequencing errors. Alignment of CDR3 sequences to IMGT reference sequences was used to assign V, D and J gene segments. For a sequence to be retained, a match of at least six nucleotides was required to both a V gene segment and a J gene segment. Rearrangements were called productive when the CDR3 lacked stop codons and stayed in frame with V and J; all others were non-productive. Following IMGT convention, CDR3 was defined as the stretch from the second conserved V-encoded cysteine up to the conserved J-encoded phenylalanine. The earlier analysis of a few hundred of the donors excluded sequences that lacked an unambiguous match to a single V gene segment. In an earlier analysis of 587 of the donors, a V segment was called functional when productive rearrangements were above 56.7%, and segregating when the standard deviation between donors exceeded 5%. A statistical classification framework was built for diagnosing cytomegalovirus status from the catalog of TCR beta chain sequences. In a later analysis, TCR nucleotide sequences were compared against IMGT/GENE-DB human TR gene sequences so that V and J genes could be assigned. In a later analysis, CDR3 sequences and most-parsimonious VDJ recombination scenarios were assigned using the TCRdist pipeline. In a later analysis, each TCR beta chain was defined by its CDR3 amino acid sequence together with its V-gene family, and reads lacking a unique V-gene family were excluded. In a later analysis, around 600 highly shared, low-generation-probability nucleotide sequences were removed to address suspected cross-contamination and a sequencing artifact. A later analysis calculated a clonal expansion index for each public chain from normalized within-repertoire ranks of inferred template counts. In a later analysis, generation probabilities were computed with a VDJ recombination model fitted to out-of-frame rearrangements, and the resulting probabilities were checked against IGoR. In a later analysis, TCR-TCR, TCR-HLA and TCR-CMV co-occurrence was scored with hypergeometric tests, and a repertoire-size bias correction was applied to TCR pairs. In a later analysis, false discovery rates were estimated by permuting HLA or CMV assignments 20 times. In a later analysis, co-occurring TCRs were grouped using DBSCAN, and TCRdist sequence similarity was added for clustering within HLA-allele-positive subsets. Co-occurrence clustering excluded repertoires with fewer than 30,000 or more than 120,000 public chains, plus five with anomalous nucleotide sharing. What TCRdb holds here is the immuneACCESS table cut down to in-frame rearrangements. Part of the clones is not present; checked against another copy, under half of the missing clones reflect an unresolved V gene, and the others are unexplained. V and J calls and clone size are as listed in that table; D and trimming were resolved from the DNA. In all, the sample holds approximately 120,000 clones, and around 78% of those were seen once. Around 4.8% of the sample is in the top ten clones.

Concerning this clone: Its antigen is still unknown. No base-level quality is on record; no much larger clone is a single base apart.

The cohort comprised 670 or so healthy bone marrow donors. At the time of sampling, all cohort members were nominally healthy, though unrecorded immune exposures were likely present. The donor tested CMV seropositive, placing the donor among the 250 to 350 seropositive members of the cohort. Each donor provided a peripheral blood sample, and peripheral blood mononuclear cells were used for TCR beta sequencing. Genomic DNA extraction from the blood cell samples was performed with the Qiagen DNeasy Blood Extraction Kit. The specimen was PBMCs. The TCR sequence derives from a man in his sixties in good health and CMV-seropositive.

The CDR3 here reads CASSLWDSPTDTQYF. The nucleotide sequence is given as TGCGCCAGCAGCTTATGGGACAGCCCAACAGATACGCAGTATTTT. This chain joins TRBV5-1 to TRBJ2-3; 7 central bases correspond to TRBD1. The CDR3 numbers 15 residues from cysteine through phenylalanine. Only the CDR3 DNA stays, 45 bases, in frame from base 1. For this chain, trimming is 2 bases at the V end and 3 bases at the J end, and the number of junction bases without a gene match is 6. The germline V gene gives CDR1 as SGHRS and CDR2 as YFSETQ.